A selection of T cell receptor beta chains follows, all from one sample in a study of OX40 agonist ivuxolimab in advanced cancers. Clones were read by immunoSEQ multiplex PCR, and TCRdb kept only the in-frame ones, dropping some. The repertoire has about 69,000 clones, over 60% of them found once; the top ten carry over 2%. This specimen was CD4+ or CD8+ T cells sorted from blood, taken in a trial of the OX40 agonist ivuxolimab. The receptors shown here come from an adult with an advanced solid tumor such as melanoma, head and neck, liver or kidney cancer. Both conserved end residues are part of each CDR3. The D gene is left open where the match is weak. Expanded clones get a size class; other rows say once, few or many, or leave the size out.

size: NA
V: TRBV9
D: NA
J: TRBJ2-1
CDR3: CASSGIAASSYNEQFF
DNA: TGTGCCAGCAGCGGAATAGCGGCAAGCTCCTACAATGAGCAGTTCTTC

size: NA
V: TRBV6-1
D: NA
J: TRBJ2-3
CDR3: CASGTSQTDTQYF
DNA: TGTGCCAGCGGGACTTCCCAGACAGATACGCAGTATTTT

size: NA
V: TRBV25-1
D: NA
J: TRBJ1-2
CDR3: CASSDRNSQNYGYTF
DNA: TGTGCCAGCAGTGATAGGAACAGCCAGAACTATGGCTACACCTTC

size: NA
V: TRBV29-1
D: NA
J: TRBJ2-7
CDR3: CSVEDTGYEQYF
DNA: TGCAGCGTTGAGGACACGGGGTACGAGCAGTACTTC

size: NA
V: TRBV30
D: NA
J: TRBJ1-4
CDR3: CAWSVWGSGEKLFF
DNA: TGTGCCTGGAGTGTTTGGGGCTCGGGAGAAAAACTGTTTTTT

size: NA
V: TRBV6-5
D: TRBD2
J: TRBJ2-5
CDR3: CASSKLAGETQYF
DNA: TGTGCCAGCAGCAAACTAGCGGGAGAGACCCAGTACTTC

size: NA
V: TRBV19
D: TRBD1
J: TRBJ1-1
CDR3: CASSIDRVAAEAFF
DNA: TGTGCCAGTAGTATCGACAGGGTCGCCGCTGAAGCTTTCTTT

size: NA
V: TRBV11-2
D: NA
J: TRBJ1-5
CDR3: CASSLGLNNQPQHF
DNA: TGTGCCAGCAGCTTAGGGCTTAACAATCAGCCCCAGCATTTT

size: NA
V: TRBV19
D: TRBD1
J: TRBJ2-3
CDR3: CASSPGTVSSTDTQYF
DNA: TGTGCCAGTAGTCCCGGGACAGTATCTAGCACAGATACGCAGTATTTT

size: few
V: TRBV21-1
D: NA
J: TRBJ1-2
CDR3: CAKGDYGYTF
DNA: TGTGCCAAGGGCGACTATGGCTACACCTTC

size: few
V: TRBV4-2
D: NA
J: TRBJ1-3
CDR3: CASSLEQGLNTIYF
DNA: TGTGCCAGCAGCCTAGAGCAGGGGCTAAACACCATATATTTT

size: NA
V: TRBV19
D: NA
J: TRBJ1-2
CDR3: CASSTSDSNYGYTF
DNA: TGTGCCAGTAGTACCTCGGACAGTAACTATGGCTACACCTTC

size: few
V: TRBV6-4
D: TRBD2
J: TRBJ2-7
CDR3: CASSDFTVRTSGRGEQYF
DNA: TGTGCCAGCAGTGACTTTACCGTCCGGACTAGCGGGAGAGGCGAGCAGTACTTC

size: NA
V: TRBV7-2
D: TRBD2
J: TRBJ2-3
CDR3: CASSAGGPDTQYF
DNA: TGTGCCAGCAGCGCGGGGGGGCCCGATACGCAGTATTTT

size: once
V: TRBV11-1
D: NA
J: TRBJ2-5
CDR3: CASSWGEETQYF
DNA: TGTGCCAGCAGCTGGGGAGAAGAGACCCAGTACTTC

size: NA
V: TRBV7-9
D: NA
J: TRBJ1-5
CDR3: CASSSGGVTSNQPQHF
DNA: TGTGCCAGCTCCTCCGGTGGGGTCACTAGCAATCAGCCCCAGCATTTT

size: NA
V: TRBV7-8
D: NA
J: TRBJ2-2
CDR3: CASSLATSPGELFF
DNA: TGTGCCAGCAGCTTAGCAACATCCCCTGGGGAGCTGTTTTTT

size: few
V: TRBV4-1
D: TRBD1
J: TRBJ2-1
CDR3: CASSQEAGGYNEQFF
DNA: TGCGCCAGCAGCCAAGAGGCAGGGGGTTACAATGAGCAGTTCTTC

size: many
V: TRBV7-9
D: TRBD1
J: TRBJ2-7
CDR3: CASSDRGPYEQYF
DNA: TGTGCCAGCAGTGACAGGGGGCCCTACGAGCAGTACTTC

size: NA
V: TRBV5-8
D: TRBD1
J: TRBJ1-4
CDR3: CASSLPRQGREKLFF
DNA: TGTGCCAGCAGCTTGCCCCGACAGGGACGGGAAAAACTGTTTTTT

size: NA
V: TRBV5-4
D: TRBD2
J: TRBJ2-3
CDR3: CASSSGTSGSLGDTQYF
DNA: TGTGCCAGCAGTTCCGGGACTAGCGGGTCCCTTGGCGATACGCAGTATTTT

size: NA
V: TRBV18
D: TRBD1
J: TRBJ2-7
CDR3: CASSPGTETYEQYF
DNA: TGTGCCAGCTCACCTGGGACAGAAACCTACGAGCAGTACTTC

size: NA
V: TRBV28
D: NA
J: TRBJ1-1
CDR3: CASNTQANTEAFF
DNA: TGTGCCAGCAATACGCAGGCGAACACTGAAGCTTTCTTT

size: NA
V: TRBV7-9
D: TRBD2
J: TRBJ2-3
CDR3: CASSLARGGDTQYF
DNA: TGTGCCAGCAGCTTAGCGCGGGGGGGAGATACGCAGTATTTT

size: few
V: TRBV4-1
D: NA
J: TRBJ1-6
CDR3: CASSQRVGDSPLHF
DNA: TGCGCCAGCAGCCAAAGGGTAGGAGATTCACCCCTCCACTTT

size: NA
V: TRBV10-1
D: NA
J: TRBJ2-2
CDR3: CASSESRTGELFF
DNA: TGCGCCAGCAGTGAGTCAAGGACCGGGGAGCTGTTTTTT

size: few
V: TRBV27
D: NA
J: TRBJ1-5
CDR3: CASSPSGGARKQPQHF
DNA: TGTGCCAGCAGCCCATCGGGGGGGGCGCGGAAGCAGCCCCAGCATTTT

size: NA
V: TRBV20-1
D: NA
J: TRBJ2-4
CDR3: CSAGPRGQGNF
DNA: TGCAGTGCTGGCCCCCGGGGCCAGGGAAACTTC

size: NA
V: TRBV5-8
D: NA
J: TRBJ1-3
CDR3: CASSFDGGSGNTIYF
DNA: TGTGCCAGCAGCTTCGACGGGGGCTCTGGAAACACCATATATTTT

size: NA
V: TRBV6-1
D: TRBD1
J: TRBJ1-2
CDR3: CASRDTGGSYGYTF
DNA: TGTGCCAGCAGGGATACAGGGGGCAGCTATGGCTACACCTTC

size: NA
V: TRBV12-2
D: NA
J: TRBJ1-2
CDR3: CASRLAKGRAGGYTF
DNA: TGTGCAAGTCGCTTAGCGAAGGGCAGGGCGGGAGGCTACACCTTC

size: medium-sized
V: TRBV6-5
D: NA
J: TRBJ1-1
CDR3: CASSSWGGTNTEAFF
DNA: TGTGCCAGCAGTTCCTGGGGGGGGACGAACACTGAAGCTTTCTTT

size: once
V: TRBV27
D: TRBD1
J: TRBJ2-5
CDR3: CASSRTGTQETQYF
DNA: TGTGCCAGCAGTAGGACAGGGACCCAAGAGACCCAGTACTTC

size: NA
V: TRBV18
D: NA
J: TRBJ1-3
CDR3: CASSPPSGLGAGNTIYF
DNA: TGTGCCAGCTCACCACCTAGCGGCCTCGGGGCAGGAAACACCATATATTTT

size: once
V: TRBV19
D: NA
J: TRBJ2-3
CDR3: CASSRGSGDTQYF
DNA: TGTGCCAGTAGTCGCGGTTCGGGAGATACGCAGTATTTT

size: NA
V: TRBV9
D: NA
J: TRBJ2-5
CDR3: CASSPGTSALQETQYF
DNA: TGTGCCAGCAGCCCCGGGACGTCGGCCCTCCAAGAGACCCAGTACTTC

size: NA
V: TRBV7-9
D: NA
J: TRBJ2-7
CDR3: CASSLWGSTYEQYF
DNA: TGTGCCAGCAGCTTATGGGGGTCCACCTACGAGCAGTACTTC

size: NA
V: TRBV5-1
D: NA
J: TRBJ1-5
CDR3: CASSLDGGQANQPQHF
DNA: TGCGCCAGCAGCTTGGATGGGGGGCAGGCGAATCAGCCCCAGCATTTT

size: NA
V: TRBV30
D: TRBD1
J: TRBJ2-1
CDR3: CAWNGGTGYNEQFF
DNA: TGTGCCTGGAACGGAGGGACAGGGTACAATGAGCAGTTCTTC

size: NA
V: TRBV9
D: NA
J: TRBJ1-3
CDR3: CASSPRRAGSGNTIYF
DNA: TGTGCCAGCAGCCCTCGCCGGGCGGGCTCTGGAAACACCATATATTTT

size: NA
V: TRBV28
D: TRBD1
J: TRBJ1-6
CDR3: CASSPRQGFSPLHF
DNA: TGTGCCAGCAGTCCGCGACAGGGCTTTTCACCCCTCCACTTT

size: NA
V: TRBV28
D: NA
J: TRBJ1-1
CDR3: CASRSGGSGTEAFF
DNA: TGTGCCAGCAGATCGGGGGGTTCCGGAACTGAAGCTTTCTTT

size: NA
V: TRBV5-5
D: NA
J: TRBJ1-6
CDR3: CASSHQGQPLHF
DNA: TGTGCCAGCAGCCACCAGGGACAACCCCTCCACTTT

size: NA
V: TRBV9
D: TRBD2
J: TRBJ2-3
CDR3: CASSPRTSGSTDTQYF
DNA: TGTGCCAGCAGCCCCAGGACTAGCGGTAGCACAGATACGCAGTATTTT

size: once
V: TRBV5-1
D: TRBD1
J: TRBJ2-7
CDR3: CASSLQGEYEQYF
DNA: TGCGCCAGCAGCTTACAGGGGGAATACGAGCAGTACTTC

size: few
V: TRBV6-6
D: NA
J: TRBJ2-7
CDR3: CASSYARGAYEQYF
DNA: TGTGCCAGCAGTTACGCTAGGGGGGCCTACGAGCAGTACTTC

size: NA
V: TRBV7-8
D: NA
J: TRBJ1-5
CDR3: CASSPRTADYSNQPQHF
DNA: TGTGCCAGCAGCCCCAGGACAGCCGACTATAGCAATCAGCCCCAGCATTTT

size: NA
V: TRBV7-2
D: NA
J: TRBJ1-2
CDR3: CASSLVWEGYGYTF
DNA: TGTGCCAGCAGCTTAGTGTGGGAAGGATATGGCTACACCTTC

size: NA
V: TRBV19
D: NA
J: TRBJ1-2
CDR3: CASSIGQPNYGYTF
DNA: TGTGCCAGTAGTATAGGACAGCCCAACTATGGCTACACCTTC

size: NA
V: TRBV2
D: TRBD1
J: TRBJ2-1
CDR3: CASSEAGQRYNEQFF
DNA: TGTGCCAGCAGTGAAGCGGGACAGAGATACAATGAGCAGTTCTTC

size: NA
V: TRBV2
D: TRBD1
J: TRBJ2-2
CDR3: CASSDRGRNGELFF
DNA: TGTGCCAGCAGCGACAGGGGGCGCAACGGGGAGCTGTTTTTT

size: once
V: TRBV4-1
D: NA
J: TRBJ2-1
CDR3: CASSQPQKSYNEQFF
DNA: TGCGCCAGCAGCCAACCCCAGAAGTCCTACAATGAGCAGTTCTTC

size: NA
V: TRBV4-2
D: NA
J: TRBJ1-3
CDR3: CASRSGFSGNTIYF
DNA: TGTGCCAGCAGGTCGGGATTCTCTGGAAACACCATATATTTT

size: NA
V: TRBV10-3
D: TRBD1
J: TRBJ1-2
CDR3: CAISATGEYGYTF
DNA: TGTGCCATCAGTGCGACAGGGGAATATGGCTACACCTTC

size: few
V: TRBV29-1
D: NA
J: TRBJ2-7
CDR3: CSVDRAGGSEQYF
DNA: TGCAGCGTTGATAGGGCAGGCGGTAGCGAGCAGTACTTC

size: NA
V: TRBV5-4
D: NA
J: TRBJ2-3
CDR3: CASSRTQRDTQYF
DNA: TGTGCCAGCAGCAGAACCCAACGGGATACGCAGTATTTT

size: few
V: TRBV4-2
D: NA
J: TRBJ1-4
CDR3: CASSQNWAGEWKLFF
DNA: TGTGCCAGCAGCCAAAACTGGGCAGGGGAGTGGAAACTGTTTTTT

size: once
V: TRBV27
D: NA
J: TRBJ1-1
CDR3: CASSLDLGSLLNTEAFF
DNA: TGTGCCAGCAGTTTAGACCTGGGGTCCCTACTGAACACTGAAGCTTTCTTT

size: NA
V: TRBV18
D: TRBD1
J: TRBJ2-7
CDR3: CASSPPGQGFNEQYF
DNA: TGTGCCAGCTCACCACCGGGACAGGGTTTTAACGAGCAGTACTTC